These 22 T cell receptor beta chains were sequenced from one sample in a study of blood T cell repertoires in COVID-19 (TCRdb year 2020). The library was produced with the immunoSEQ multiplex PCR assay. TCRdb took over this immuneACCESS table, retaining in-frame rearrangements with V and J assigned. Such tables are incomplete; in checked studies, under half of the missing clones stem from an unresolved V gene, and the remainder is unexplained. This sample holds approximately 220,000 clones; approximately 81% were observed only once. The ten biggest clones cover more than 9% of the sample. The sequencing input was peripheral blood. These receptors were obtained from a woman of 80 years or more with acute or convalescent COVID-19.

V is TRBV19 and J is TRBJ2-7, with 9 bases fitting TRBD2. Germline trimming cut 5 bases from V and 0 bases from J; bases unmatched to any gene: 8. Germline V lookup: CDR1 LNHDA, CDR2 SQIVND (reference sequence). The CDR3 covers 16 residues. The CDR3 nucleotides read TGTGCCAGTAGTGTCCGACTAGCGGACCACTCCTACGAGCAGTACTTC. Its protein is CASSVRLADHSYEQYF.

The chain couples TRBV18 to TRBJ2-3, with 8 bases identical to TRBD2. The CDR3 runs to 13 residues. J was trimmed by 6 bases and V by 3 bases; bases with no gene match: 2. Germline-derived CDR1 and CDR2 are KGHSH and LQKENI. CDR3 loop: CASSPSGGDTQYF. The CDR3 region has the DNA TGTGCCAGCTCACCGAGCGGGGGCGATACGCAGTATTTT.

The V call is TRBV5-4, the J call TRBJ2-3; 9 bases map to TRBD2. This CDR3 spans 15 amino acids. Trimming cost V 4 bases and J 1 base; bases outside gene matches: 4. CDR1 is SGHNT, CDR2 YYREEE, per germline (reference sequence). CDR3 amino acids: CASSQRGAGTDTQYF. The CDR3 bases are TGTGCCAGCAGCCAGCGGGGGGCGGGCACAGATACGCAGTATTTT.

The V call is TRBV5-6, the J call TRBJ2-5, with 7 bases identical to TRBD1. This CDR3 has 13 residues. The germline V gene has CDR1 SGHDT and CDR2 YYEEEE. J gave up 8 bases and V 3 bases, and 7 bases lay outside the gene matches. The CDR3 region has the DNA TGTGCCAGCAGCTCGGACAGGACCATAACCCAGTACTTC. Translated, it gives CASSSDRTITQYF.

This chain uses TRBV5-1 with TRBJ2-2; weak D call: TRBD2 (6 bases). The V and J ends lost 4 bases and 4 bases respectively, with 11 bases between them. This CDR3 contains 14 residues. CDR1 is SGHRS and CDR2 is YFSETQ in the germline V gene. The DNA of the CDR3 is TGCGCCAGCAGCCCCCAGACTAGCACCGGGGAGCTGTTTTTT. It specifies CASSPQTSTGELFF.

This chain links TRBV3-1 (or the pseudogene TRBV3-2) with TRBJ1-6, with a possible D match to TRBD1 (6 bases). CDR1 LGHDT and CDR2 YNNKEL come from the germline V gene (reference sequence). V lost 8 bases to trimming and J lost 4 bases, with 12 bases between them. The length of the CDR3 is 14 residues. The CDR3 sequence: CASCRGEYNSPLHF. For the CDR3, the DNA is TGTGCCAGCTGCAGGGGAGAGTATAATTCACCCCTCCACTTT.

The rearrangement links TRBV6-5 to TRBJ2-7; weak D call: TRBD1 (6 bases). V was shortened by 6 bases and J by 4 bases, with 13 bases between the two germline ends. The CDR3 is 13 residues long. In germline, CDR1 is MNHEY, CDR2 SVGAGI. The CDR3: CASRNRATYEQYF. The CDR3 region has the DNA TGTGCCAGCAGGAACAGGGCGACGTACGAGCAGTACTTC.

On this clone itself: Other DNA sequences from this sample encode an identical CDR3 as well. The chain is built from TRBV9 and TRBJ1-5, with 8 bases that match TRBD1. This CDR3 is 14 amino acids long. V gave up 1 base and J gave up 7 bases; unmatched junction bases: 4. CDR1 is SGDLS and CDR2 is YYNGEE in the germline V gene. The CDR3 DNA reads as TGTGCCAGCAGCGTATCAGGGGGCGGGCAGCCCCAGCATTTT. Translating gives CASSVSGGGQPQHF.

The chain uses TRBV18 and TRBJ2-2; the match to TRBD1 covers 7 bases. CDR1 and CDR2 (germline): KGHSH, LQKENI. J lost 4 bases, V lost 8 bases, and 19 bases had no gene match. The CDR3 loop spans 18 amino acids. For the CDR3, the DNA is TGTGCCAGCCATCTTGACCTTCGACAGGGTGGGAGCACCGGGGAGCTGTTTTTT. It specifies CASHLDLRQGGSTGELFF.

V is TRBV9 and J is TRBJ1-1; 7 bases map to TRBD1. With 0 bases clipped from V and 4 bases from J, the junction kept 6 bases outside the gene matches. Germline V lookup: CDR1 SGDLS, CDR2 YYNGEE. This CDR3 has 15 amino acids. CDR3 sequence reads: CASSVVVQGSTEAFF. Here the CDR3 DNA reads TGTGCCAGCAGCGTAGTGGTACAGGGGAGCACTGAAGCTTTCTTT.

The count of this clone is one. CDR3 in amino acids: CASSVGQGGGYTF. CDR3 DNA: TGTGCCAGCAGCGTTGGACAGGGAGGAGGCTACACCTTC. The genes are TRBV9 and TRBJ1-2; 8 nucleotides agree with TRBD1. The length of the CDR3 is 13 residues. CDR1 is SGDLS and CDR2 is YYNGEE in the germline V gene. J gave up 8 bases and V 2 bases, and 5 bases lay outside the gene matches.

This clone was recorded once. The CDR3 nucleotides are TGTGCCAGCAGCCCGGGACAGGAGTCCTACAATGAGCAGTTCTTC. This gives the protein CASSPGQESYNEQFF. The V and J genes are TRBV5-4 and TRBJ2-1, with 8 bases matching TRBD1. This CDR3 has 15 residues. The germline CDR1 and CDR2 sequences are SGHNT and YYREEE (reference sequence). The V gene end was trimmed by 4 bases and the J gene end by 1 base; junction bases not matched to a gene: 4.

V usage is TRBV5-3 and J usage is TRBJ2-1; 7 bases line up with TRBD2. TRBV5-3 is filed as an ORF, its function uncertain. This CDR3 has 15 amino acids. J was trimmed by 1 base and V by 3 bases; bases with no gene match: 4. CDR3 DNA: TGTGCCAGAAGCTGCTTAGCGGGTTCCTACAATGAGCAGTTCTTC. It specifies CARSCLAGSYNEQFF.

V is TRBV9 and J is TRBJ1-3; 7 bases are a match to TRBD1. V shed 3 bases, J shed 2 bases, and the junction held 8 bases outside the gene matches. This CDR3 is built from 16 residues. Germline lookup yields CDR1 SGDLS and CDR2 YYNGEE. The CDR3 DNA is TGTGCCAGCAGCGAACTACAGGGGAACACTGGAAACACCATATATTTT. Encoded protein: CASSELQGNTGNTIYF.

The V call is TRBV6-2 or TRBV6-3, the J call TRBJ1-5; 7 nucleotides line up with TRBD1. Germline CDR1 MNHEY, CDR2 SVGEGT. This CDR3 spans 17 amino acids. Trimming removed 4 bases from V and 3 bases from J; junction bases left unmatched: 12. This CDR3 reads CASSSVTGYGDNQPQHF. Written as DNA, the CDR3 is TGTGCCAGCAGTTCAGTGACAGGGTATGGCGACAATCAGCCCCAGCATTTT.

This chain connects TRBV15 to TRBJ2-5; D ambiguous. The V and J ends lost 0 bases and 3 bases respectively, with 8 bases between them. CDR1 is LNHNV, CDR2 YYDKDF, per germline (reference sequence). This CDR3 is built from 14 residues. The CDR3 nucleotides are TGTGCCACCAGCAGAGATATTAGTGAAGAGACCCAGTACTTC. Translated, it gives CATSRDISEETQYF.

This rearrangement joins TRBV6-2 or TRBV6-3 to TRBJ2-3; D unclear. V dropped 4 bases and J dropped 4 bases, with 18 bases sitting between them. Germline CDR1 is MNHEY and CDR2 is SVGEGT. The CDR3 loop spans 16 amino acids. This chain's CDR3 is CASSSLELELSDTQYF. In DNA, the CDR3 is TGTGCCAGCAGTTCGTTAGAGCTAGAACTCTCAGATACGCAGTATTTT.

The chain has TRBV6-4 and TRBJ1-5; D is uncertain. Germline CDR1 MRHNA, CDR2 SNTAGT. There are 14 residues in the CDR3. V lost 5 bases, J lost 6 bases, and 14 bases lay in between. Here the CDR3 reads CASSREGFGQPQHF. The CDR3 nucleotides are TGTGCCAGCAGTAGGGAGGGCTTCGGTCAGCCCCAGCATTTT.

The genes are TRBV7-2 and TRBJ1-2; D uncertain. CDR1 SGHTA and CDR2 FQGNSA come from the germline V gene. The CDR3 covers 14 residues. V was clipped by 5 bases and J by 2 bases, with 12 bases between them. CDR3 DNA: TGTGCCAGCAGCCCACTGGGAGGCAACTATGGCTACACCTTC. Translation gives CASSPLGGNYGYTF. Full variable domain (remainder filled in from reference TRBV7-2 and TRBJ1-2): GAGVSQSPSNKVTEKGKDVELRCDPISGHTALYWYRQSLGQGLEFLIYFQGNSAPDKSGLPSDRFSAERTGGSVSTLTIQRTQQEDSAVYLCASSPLGGNYGYTFGSGTRLTVV.

About this clone itself: Additional DNA sequences in this sample encode the identical CDR3. The V call is TRBV19, the J call TRBJ1-5; D unresolved. This CDR3 has 12 amino acids. Trimming pared 8 bases from V and 1 base from J, leaving 6 bases between. Looked up from germline, CDR1 is LNHDA and CDR2 is SQIVND (reference sequence). Here the CDR3 reads CASGGSNQPQHF. DNA for the CDR3: TGTGCCAGTGGAGGGAGCAATCAGCCCCAGCATTTT.

The rearrangement uses TRBV18 and TRBJ2-1; D gene ambiguous. Germline-derived CDR1 and CDR2 are KGHSH and LQKENI. The V end was cut by 2 bases, the J end by 4 bases, with 9 bases between. There are 14 residues in the CDR3. The CDR3 here is CASSPVAEYNEQFF. CDR3 in DNA: TGTGCCAGCTCACCAGTTGCGGAGTACAATGAGCAGTTCTTC.

The chain uses TRBV28 and TRBJ1-6, with 11 positions matching TRBD1. This CDR3 comprises 15 residues. The V and J ends lost 5 bases and 9 bases, in that order; junction bases with no gene match: 6. CDR1 is MDHEN and CDR2 is SYDVKM in the germline V gene. CDR3 in DNA: TGTGCCAGCAGTCCGGGGACAGGGGGTAGTTCACCCCTCCACTTT. Residues: CASSPGTGGSSPLHF.